This T cell receptor (beta chain) was sequenced for a study of regulatory T cells in long-lasting Graves disease. Study-level points and caveats: Possibly, too few samples lowered accuracy.

Germline V gives CDR1 MDHEN, CDR2 SYDVKM. Trimming took 6 bases from V and 6 from J; bases not matched to a gene: 7. The CDR3 loop spans 14 amino acids. Time point reported: newly diagnosed GD, antithyroid drugs for less than 3 months. Isolated PBMC RNA provided the starting material for the TCR library. To make TCR beta libraries, researchers used iRepertoire HTBI primers and Arm-PCR of CDR3 regions. TCRdb used MiXCR to reprocess the multiplex PCR reads, holding one entry per CDR3 protein. The data show approximately 490,000 distinct CDR3 sequences, 15% to 20% seen once. As regards this clonotype: Its antigen is currently unknown. A much larger clone sits a single nucleotide away, making a read error possible. The CDR3 ends on some other residue instead of the conserved phenylalanine or tryptophan, so this is likely a read error.

These data were also reused for a study on T cells in Graves' hyperthyroidism and ophthalmopathy. As that report states: Pregnant or lactating patients were excluded, as were those with uncontrolled infection or other autoimmune disease.

This material consisted of peripheral blood mononuclear cells (PBMCs), taken at new diagnosis, from a patient treated with antithyroid drugs. This TCR came from a man between 40 and 49 years old with Graves disease. V gene TRBV28 combines with J gene TRBJ2-1, with 8 bases aligning to TRBD2. Here the CDR3 reads CASRTGLGGNEQFS. The CDR3 DNA reads as TGTGCCAGCAGGACGGGACTAGGCGGCAATGAGCAGTTCTCC.